The present TCR beta chain was sequenced within a study of control samples from healthy donors and cancer patients. Here immunoSEQ multiplex PCR was the method, and the copy in TCRdb shows in-frame clones only, minus some. The data contain over 150,000 clones, over 85% of them singletons. The germline V gene has CDR1 SGHDT and CDR2 YYEEEE. This CDR3 is built from 12 residues. Between the trimmed V and J ends, which lost 4 bases and 7 bases, there was a span of 10 bases. The source is a man younger than 35 in good health. This chain connects TRBV5-6 to TRBJ2-3, with no clear D. Sequenced: blood. The CDR3, as DNA: TGTGCCAGCAGCCATCTCGCGAATACGCAGTATTTT. Translation: CASSHLANTQYF.